In this sample, the clone carrying this T cell receptor beta chain turned up many times. Its antigen is as yet unknown. The data stem from a study of blood T cells in healthy people across ages. Study conclusions and caveats: Both higher diversity and more naive CD4+ cells marked long-lived donors when set against aged donors. With unsorted PBMCs, a conclusive comparison of naive versus antigen-experienced cells was not possible.

Primers used in a second PCR of about 6 to 11 cycles were a sample-barcoded 5' primer and a J-beta primer mix. Each cDNA molecule carried a tag from a template-switch adaptor that contained 12 random nucleotides. Using its own MiXCR run on the 5' RACE reads, TCRdb lists one record per CDR3 protein. The table records over 500,000 distinct CDR3 sequences, roughly half of them present only once. In germline, CDR1 is SGHRS, CDR2 YFSETQ. The CDR3 spans 16 residues. J lost 2 bases, V lost 4 bases, and 8 bases had no gene match. They isolated at least 6 million PBMCs from each sample. The rearrangement joins TRBV5-1 to TRBJ2-1, with 8 bases lining up with TRBD1. The receptor's source is a woman older than 75 in good health. Specimen: blood. CDR3 nucleotide sequence: TGCGCCAGCAGCCCGGGTTGGACAGGGACCTACAATGAGCAGTTCTTC. Encoded protein: CASSPGWTGTYNEQFF.